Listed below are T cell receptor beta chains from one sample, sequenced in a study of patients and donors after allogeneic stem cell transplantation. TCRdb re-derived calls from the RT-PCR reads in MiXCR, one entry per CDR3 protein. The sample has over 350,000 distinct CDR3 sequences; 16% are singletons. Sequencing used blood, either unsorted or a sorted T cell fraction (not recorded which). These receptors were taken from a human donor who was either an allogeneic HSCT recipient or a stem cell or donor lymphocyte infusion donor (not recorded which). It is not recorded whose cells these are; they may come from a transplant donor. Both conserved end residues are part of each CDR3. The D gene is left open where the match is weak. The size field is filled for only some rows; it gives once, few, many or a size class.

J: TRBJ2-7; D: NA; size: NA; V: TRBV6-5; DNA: TGTGCCAGCAGTTACTCTCAGGGGAAAACCTACGAGCAGTACTTC; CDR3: CASSYSQGKTYEQYF
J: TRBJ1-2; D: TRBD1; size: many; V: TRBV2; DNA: TGTGCCAGCAGTGACTTGACAGGGAGCTATGGCTACACCTTC; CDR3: CASSDLTGSYGYTF
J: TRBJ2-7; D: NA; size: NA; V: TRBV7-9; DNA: TGTGCCAGCAGCTTAGGTCCAGGGGCATCCTACGAGCAGTACTTC; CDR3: CASSLGPGASYEQYF
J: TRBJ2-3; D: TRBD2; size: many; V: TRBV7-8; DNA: TGTGCCAGCAGCTCCGTACGTCGAAAAGCGGGGAACACAGATACGCAGTATTTT; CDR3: CASSSVRRKAGNTDTQYF
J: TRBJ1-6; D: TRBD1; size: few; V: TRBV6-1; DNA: TGTGCCAGCAGGGGGACAGAAAATAATTCACCCCTCCACTTT; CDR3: CASRGTENNSPLHF
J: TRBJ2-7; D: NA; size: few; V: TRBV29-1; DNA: TGCAGCGGTCTTGTGCCTAACGCTTACGAGCAGTACTTC; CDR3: CSGLVPNAYEQYF
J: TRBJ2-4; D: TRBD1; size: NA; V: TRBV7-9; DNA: TGTGCCAGCAGTCCCGGACAGGGGAGAAACATTCAGTACTTC; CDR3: CASSPGQGRNIQYF
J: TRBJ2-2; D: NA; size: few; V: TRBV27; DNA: TGTGCCAGCAGTTTAGCGGCAGGCAGCCTGGAGCTGTTTTTT; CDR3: CASSLAAGSLELFF
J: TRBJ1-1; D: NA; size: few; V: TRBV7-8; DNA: TGTGCCAGCAGCCACCGGCGGGGGCATGAAGCTTTCTTT; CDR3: CASSHRRGHEAFF
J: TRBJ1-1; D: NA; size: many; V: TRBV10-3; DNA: TGTGCCATCAGTACAGAAGGGCCTGAAGCTTTCTTT; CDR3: CAISTEGPEAFF
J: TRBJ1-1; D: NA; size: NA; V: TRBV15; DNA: TGTGCCACCAGCAGAGACCGCACAGACACTGAAGCTTTCTTT; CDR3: CATSRDRTDTEAFF
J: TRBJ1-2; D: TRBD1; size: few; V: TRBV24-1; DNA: TGTGCCACCAGTGATTCCCCCCGCAGGGGGCGGGTTTATGGCTACACCTTC; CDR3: CATSDSPRRGRVYGYTF
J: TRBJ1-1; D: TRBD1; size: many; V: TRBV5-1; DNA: TGCGCCAGCGGATACAGGGGGCGCACTGAAGCTTTCTTT; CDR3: CASGYRGRTEAFF
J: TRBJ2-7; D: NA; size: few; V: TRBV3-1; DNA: TGTGCCAGCAGCCAACTGACACTCAAGCAGTACTTC; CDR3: CASSQLTLKQYF
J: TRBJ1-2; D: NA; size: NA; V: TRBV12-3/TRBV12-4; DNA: TGTGCCAGCAGCAGCCCCACAGGGAATGGGTATGGCTACACCTTC; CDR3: CASSSPTGNGYGYTF
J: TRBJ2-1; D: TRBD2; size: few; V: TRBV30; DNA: TGTGCCTGGAGCATCGGGACTAGCGGGACTAATGAGCAGTTCTTC; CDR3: CAWSIGTSGTNEQFF
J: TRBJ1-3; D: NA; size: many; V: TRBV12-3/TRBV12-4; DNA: TGTGCCAGCAGTTTCTCTGGAAACACCATATATTTT; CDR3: CASSFSGNTIYF
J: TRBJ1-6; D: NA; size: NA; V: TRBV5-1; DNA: TGCGCCAGCAGCTTCGAAAACCCTAATTCACCCCTCCACTTT; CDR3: CASSFENPNSPLHF
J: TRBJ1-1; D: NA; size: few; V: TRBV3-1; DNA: TGTGCCAGCAGCCAAATAGCAGGGCGAAGTACTGAAGCTTTCTTT; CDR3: CASSQIAGRSTEAFF
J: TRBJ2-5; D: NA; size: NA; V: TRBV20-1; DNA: TGCAGTGCTAGAGATCCCCGCCGGGACCCAGAGACCCAGTACTTC; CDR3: CSARDPRRDPETQYF
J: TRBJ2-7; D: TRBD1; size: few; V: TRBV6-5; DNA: TGTGCCAGCAGTTACTCTGACAGGGAGCCCGAGCAGTACTTC; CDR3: CASSYSDREPEQYF
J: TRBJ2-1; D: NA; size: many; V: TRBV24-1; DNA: TGTGCCACCAGTGAGGTCGGGAACTACAATGAGCAGTTCTTC; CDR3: CATSEVGNYNEQFF
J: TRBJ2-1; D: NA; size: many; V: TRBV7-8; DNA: TGTGCCAGCAGCCCCAGTGGGCTAGCGAACAATGAGCAGTTCTTC; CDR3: CASSPSGLANNEQFF
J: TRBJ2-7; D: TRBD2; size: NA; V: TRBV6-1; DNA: TGTGCCAGCAGTCCCAGATCCATGCGGGGGGGCGAGTACGAGCAGTACTTC; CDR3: CASSPRSMRGGEYEQYF
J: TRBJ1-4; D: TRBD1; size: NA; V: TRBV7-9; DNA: TGTTCCAGCAGCTTAAGGGGGCAGACGAATGAAAAACTGTTTTTT; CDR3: CSSSLRGQTNEKLFF
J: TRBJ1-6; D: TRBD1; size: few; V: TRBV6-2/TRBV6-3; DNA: TGTGCCAGCAGGGCGACAGGGAATTCACCCCTCCACTTT; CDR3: CASRATGNSPLHF
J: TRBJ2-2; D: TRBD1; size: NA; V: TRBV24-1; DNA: TGTGCCACCAGTGATTTGGCCAGGGGGACCGGGGAGCTGTTTTTT; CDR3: CATSDLARGTGELFF
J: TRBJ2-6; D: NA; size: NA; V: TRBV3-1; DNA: TGTGCCAGCAGCCAAGTGAGGGCCGTCTCTGGGGCCAACGTCCTGACTTTC; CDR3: CASSQVRAVSGANVLTF
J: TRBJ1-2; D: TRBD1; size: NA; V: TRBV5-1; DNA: TGCGCCAGCAGCGCTCACAGGGGGAACTATGGCTACACCTTC; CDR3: CASSAHRGNYGYTF
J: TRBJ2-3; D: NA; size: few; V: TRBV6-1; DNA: TGTGCCAGCAGTACGCCGGGAAGGGGTTCCGATACGCAGTATTTT; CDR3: CASSTPGRGSDTQYF
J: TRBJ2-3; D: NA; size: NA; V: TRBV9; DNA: TGTGCCAGCAGCGTAGACCCTCGTGGGAGGACAGATACGCAGTATTTT; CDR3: CASSVDPRGRTDTQYF
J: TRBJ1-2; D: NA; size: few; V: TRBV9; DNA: TGTGCCAGCAGCCCCACCCCGTCGTACGATAACTATGGCTACACCTTC; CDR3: CASSPTPSYDNYGYTF
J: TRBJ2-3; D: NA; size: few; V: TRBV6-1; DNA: TGTGCCAGCAACAGAAGGGACTCTCCGGCAGATACGCAGTATTTT; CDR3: CASNRRDSPADTQYF
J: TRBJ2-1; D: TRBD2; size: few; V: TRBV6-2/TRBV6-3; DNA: TGTGCCAGCAGTTATCGCGGTAGCGGGAGAGACAATGAGCAGTTCTTC; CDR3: CASSYRGSGRDNEQFF
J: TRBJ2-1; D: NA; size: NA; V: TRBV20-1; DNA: TGCAGTGCTTGGAGGGGGCGCGGTGGGAAAGGTGAGCAGTTCTTC; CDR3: CSAWRGRGGKGEQFF
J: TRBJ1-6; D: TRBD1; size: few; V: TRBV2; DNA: TGTGCCAGCAGACCGGACAGGGGGCCTAATTCACCCCTCCACTTT; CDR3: CASRPDRGPNSPLHF
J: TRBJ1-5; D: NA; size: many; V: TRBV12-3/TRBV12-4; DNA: TGTGCCAGCAGTTCCCTATTTACTCAGCCCCAGCATTTT; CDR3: CASSSLFTQPQHF
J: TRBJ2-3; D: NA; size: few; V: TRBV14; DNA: TGTGCCAGCAGCCAAGATTTCCGTGATACGCAGTATTTT; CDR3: CASSQDFRDTQYF
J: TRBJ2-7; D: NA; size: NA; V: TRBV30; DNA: TGTGCCTGGAGCTTCAGGGGCTACGAGCAGTACTTC; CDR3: CAWSFRGYEQYF